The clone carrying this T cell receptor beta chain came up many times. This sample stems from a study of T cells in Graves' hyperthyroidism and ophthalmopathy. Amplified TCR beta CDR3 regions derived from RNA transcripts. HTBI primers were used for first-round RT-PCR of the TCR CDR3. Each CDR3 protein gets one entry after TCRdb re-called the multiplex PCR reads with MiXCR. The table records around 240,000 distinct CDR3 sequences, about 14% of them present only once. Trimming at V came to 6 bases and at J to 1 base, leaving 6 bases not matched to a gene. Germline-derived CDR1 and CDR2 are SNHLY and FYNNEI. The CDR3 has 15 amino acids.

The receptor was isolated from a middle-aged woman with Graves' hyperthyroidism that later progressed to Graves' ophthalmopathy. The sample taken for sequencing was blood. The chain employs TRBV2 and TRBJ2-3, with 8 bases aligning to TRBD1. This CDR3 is CASRLRGLGTDTQYF. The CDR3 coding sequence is TGTGCCAGCAGACTCAGGGGGCTAGGCACAGATACGCAGTATTTT.